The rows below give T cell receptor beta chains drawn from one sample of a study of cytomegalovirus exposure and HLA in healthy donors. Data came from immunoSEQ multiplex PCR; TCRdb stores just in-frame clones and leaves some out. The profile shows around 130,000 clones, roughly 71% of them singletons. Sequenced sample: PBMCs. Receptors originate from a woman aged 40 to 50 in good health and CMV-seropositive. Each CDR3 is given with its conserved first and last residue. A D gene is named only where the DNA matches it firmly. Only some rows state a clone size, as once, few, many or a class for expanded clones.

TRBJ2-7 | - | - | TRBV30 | CAWSPGTSYEQYF | TGTGCCTGGAGTCCCGGGACTTCGTACGAGCAGTACTTC
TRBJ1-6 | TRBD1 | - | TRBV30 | CAWSVQGRRNSPLHF | TGTGCCTGGAGTGTACAGGGGCGACGGAATTCACCCCTCCACTTT
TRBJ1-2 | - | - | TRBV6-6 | CASSYEGRVDYGYTF | TGTGCCAGCAGTTACGAAGGCAGGGTGGACTATGGCTACACCTTC
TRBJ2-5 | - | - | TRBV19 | CASSSSPGSPGETQYF | TGTGCCAGTAGTTCCTCCCCGGGATCTCCTGGGGAGACCCAGTACTTC
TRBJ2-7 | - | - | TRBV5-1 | CASSLDPGEIYEQYF | TGCGCCAGCAGCTTGGACCCGGGGGAAATCTACGAGCAGTACTTC
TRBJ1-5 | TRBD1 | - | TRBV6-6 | CASSTRQGGQPQHF | TGTGCCAGCAGTACTAGACAGGGTGGACAGCCCCAGCATTTT
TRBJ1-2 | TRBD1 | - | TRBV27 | CASSSGGWGYTF | TGTGCCAGCAGTTCAGGGGGCTGGGGCTACACCTTC
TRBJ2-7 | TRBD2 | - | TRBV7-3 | CASSFKLAGEQYF | TGTGCCAGCAGCTTCAAACTAGCGGGCGAGCAGTACTTC
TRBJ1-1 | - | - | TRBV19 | CALGRGTEAFF | TGTGCCTTAGGGAGGGGCACTGAAGCTTTCTTT
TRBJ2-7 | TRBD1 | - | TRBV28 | CASSLSRTGRDEQYF | TGTGCCAGCAGTTTGTCACGGACAGGGCGGGACGAGCAGTACTTC
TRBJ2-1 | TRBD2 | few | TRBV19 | CASSIAWTSYNEQFF | TGTGCCAGTAGTATAGCCTGGACTAGCTACAATGAGCAGTTCTTC
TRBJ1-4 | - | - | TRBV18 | CASSLIQGTNEKLFF | TGTGCCAGCTCACTAATCCAGGGGACTAATGAAAAACTGTTTTTT
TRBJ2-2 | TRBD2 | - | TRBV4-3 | CASSQGFSGGALNTGELFF | TGCGCCAGCAGCCAAGGTTTTAGCGGGGGGGCCCTTAACACCGGGGAGCTGTTTTTT
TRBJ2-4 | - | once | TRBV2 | CASENAQDAKNIQYF | TGTGCCAGCGAAAACGCACAGGACGCCAAAAACATTCAGTACTTC